Each of the 6 T cell receptor beta chains below was sequenced from the same sample in a study of read filtering for tumor transcriptome and immune sequencing. This library used about 400 ng RNA and molecular barcoded adaptors spanning alpha/delta and beta/gamma chains. TCRdb used MiXCR to reprocess the reads, holding one entry per CDR3 protein. Of about 30,000 distinct CDR3 sequences listed, approximately 18% were seen once; the top ten hold approximately 16%. The sample was a population of CD138-negative cells sorted from bone marrow. Receptor source: a donor aged 40 or older with multiple myeloma.

This clonotype was recorded at least ten times. An end of the junction differs from the germline gene, which may be a read error. This rearrangement joins TRBV3-1 to TRBJ2-3; 8 bases line up with TRBD1. This CDR3 contains 14 residues. CDR1 is LGHDT, CDR2 YNNKEL, per germline (reference sequence). The CDR3 coding sequence is TGTGCCAGTAGCCAGAGACAGGGGAAAGATACGCAGTATTTT. Its protein product is CASSQRQGKDTQYF.

This clonotype appeared many times. The chain joins TRBV6-1 to TRBJ2-3; D gene ambiguous. Trimming removed 3 bases from V and 1 base from J, with 2 bases in between. CDR3 length: 12 amino acids. Germline V gene sequence: CDR1 MNHNS, CDR2 SASEGT. The CDR3 DNA sequence: TGTGCCAGCAGTGATGGCACAGATACGCAGTATTTT. Its translation: CASSDGTDTQYF.

Ten or more counts support this clonotype. The chain links TRBV6-6 to TRBJ2-5; no clear D gene. Trimming cost V 0 bases and J 7 bases, with 12 bases left between them. Germline CDR1 and CDR2: MNHNY and SVGAGI (reference sequence). The CDR3 is 14 residues long. CDR3 bases: TGTGCCAGCAGTTACTCGAATTTGTTCGGGACCCAGTACTTC. Translated, it gives CASSYSNLFGTQYF.

This clonotype has ten or more counts. The chain is built from TRBV7-9 and TRBJ2-3, with D perhaps assigned TRBD1 or TRBD2 (5 bases each). V shed 3 bases and J shed 3 bases, with 13 bases lying between them. The CDR3 is 15 amino acids. The germline V gene has CDR1 SEHNR and CDR2 FQNEAQ (reference sequence). The CDR3 sequence: CASSFSGDGTDTQYF. DNA of the CDR3: TGTGCCAGCAGCTTTAGTGGGGACGGAACAGATACGCAGTATTTT. The whole variable domain, filled in from reference TRBV7-9 and TRBJ2-3, reads DTGVSQNPRHKITKRGQNVTFRCDPISEHNRLYWYRQTLGQGPEFLTYFQNEAQLEKSRLLSDRFSAERPKGSFSTLEIQRTEQGDSAMYLCASSFSGDGTDTQYFGPGTRLTVL.

Note on this clonotype: This CDR3 is missing its conserved last phenylalanine or tryptophan, likely due to a read error. This chain connects TRBV7-6 to TRBJ1-1; possible D gene TRBD1, 5 bases. V lost 6 bases, J lost 7 bases, and 12 bases lay in between. Germline V gene sequence: CDR1 SGHVS, CDR2 FNYEAQ. The CDR3 is 12 amino acids. The CDR3 DNA reads TGTGCCAGCAGTTCTGGCAGGGTTGAAGCTTTCCTT. This sequence encodes CASSSGRVEAFL.

With respect to this clonotype: Since a far larger clone is one base different, this is likely a read error. The chain couples TRBV14 to TRBJ1-4, with 7 bases identical to TRBD2. The J call may be wrong; the DNA end is better matched by TRBJ2-3. Germline V gene data show CDR1 as SGHDN and CDR2 as FVKESK. The CDR3 has 17 residues. CDR3 residues: CASSQDPAGFSTDTQYF. The CDR3 DNA follows: TGTGCCAGCAGCCAAGATCCAGCGGGGTTTAGCACAGATACGCAGTATTTT.